Presented here are 30 T cell receptor beta chains from one specimen sequenced in a study of cytomegalovirus exposure and HLA in healthy donors (dated by TCRdb to about 2017). Receptor amplification or capture employed the immunoSEQ multiplex PCR assay. The multiplex PCR relied on a mix of 60 forward primers for TCR Vbeta segments and 13 reverse primers for TCR Jbeta segments. Here the immuneACCESS table is served through TCRdb, limited to in-frame sequences with V and J called. Missing clones are a known gap in these copies; in checked studies unresolved V genes cover under half, and the rest lacks a known reason. The sample includes over 100,000 clones, with 82% observed a single time. The ten top clones hold approximately 23% of the sample. Sequenced material: PBMCs. The receptor source for this set is a man aged 25-45 years in good health and CMV-seropositive.

The rearrangement joins TRBV5-1 to TRBJ1-6; no clear D gene. Looked up from germline, CDR1 is SGHRS and CDR2 is YFSETQ. The V end was cut by 9 bases, the J end by 0 bases, with 13 bases between. The CDR3 has 15 residues. The CDR3 DNA reads TGCGCCACCGGGAAGGACCCCTCCTATAATTCACCCCTCCACTTT. This translates into CATGKDPSYNSPLHF.

This sequence joins TRBV2 and TRBJ1-2; unclear D gene. V lost 2 bases and J 5 bases, leaving 9 bases between the germline ends. The CDR3 is 13 residues long. In germline, CDR1 is SNHLY, CDR2 FYNNEI. CDR3 loop: CASSEFQLYGYTF. As DNA, the CDR3 is TGTGCCAGCAGTGAATTCCAGTTGTATGGCTACACCTTC.

The chain uses TRBV2 and TRBJ1-1; TRBD1 agrees at 7 bases. V gave up 6 bases and J gave up 5 bases; unmatched junction bases: 18. CDR1 and CDR2 (germline): SNHLY, FYNNEI. CDR3 length: 17 residues. CDR3 in DNA: TGTGCCAGCAGGAGATTTTTCCTACAGGGGTCAAGTACTGAAGCTTTCTTT. Translation gives CASRRFFLQGSSTEAFF. Drawing the rest from reference TRBV2 and TRBJ1-1, the complete variable domain is EPEVTQTPSHQVTQMGQEVILRCVPISNHLYFYWYRQILGQKVEFLVSFYNNEISEKSEIFDDQFSVERPDGSNFTLKIRSTKLEDSAMYFCASRRFFLQGSSTEAFFGQGTRLTVV.

This chain connects TRBV25-1 to TRBJ1-1; possibly TRBD1 for D (5 bases). CDR1 is MGHDK and CDR2 is SYGVNS in the germline V gene. The germline V and J ends were trimmed by 5 bases and 0 bases, with 7 bases remaining between them. CDR3 size: 13 residues. As DNA, the CDR3 is TGTGCCAGCAGTCTAGGGGTGAACACTGAAGCTTTCTTT. Translating gives CASSLGVNTEAFF.

This clone was counted only a few times. The chain carries TRBV5-6 and TRBJ1-3; D is unclear. The CDR3 consists of 15 residues. Germline loops: CDR1 SGHDT, CDR2 YYEEEE. V gave up 5 bases and J gave up 0 bases, with 12 bases separating them. The CDR3 loop is CASSISRDSGNTIYF. The CDR3 DNA reads TGTGCCAGCAGTATCTCGCGGGACTCTGGAAACACCATATATTTT.

This clone has just one count. The genes are TRBV4-2 and TRBJ1-1; D gene unclear. The CDR3 runs to 14 residues. CDR1 LGHNA and CDR2 YNFKEQ come from the germline V gene. Trimming stripped 4 bases from V and 1 base from J, with 10 bases between. Here the CDR3 DNA reads TGTGCCAGCAGCCGTGACACACAGAACACTGAAGCTTTCTTT. Its translation is CASSRDTQNTEAFF.

This chain joins TRBV15 and TRBJ2-2; D gene uncertain. Germline CDR1 reads LNHNV; CDR2 reads YYDKDF (reference sequence). Trimming took 3 bases from V and 6 from J, leaving 11 bases between them. The CDR3 has 14 amino acids. DNA of the CDR3: TGTGCCACCAGCAGGAGCCTAGAACCCGGGGAGCTGTTTTTT. Protein product: CATSRSLEPGELFF.

This chain uses TRBV6-1 with TRBJ1-2, with D uncertain. The V gene's germline CDR1 is MNHNS and CDR2 SASEGT. V dropped 7 bases and J dropped 4 bases, with 13 bases sitting between them. The CDR3 covers 13 residues. The CDR3 loop reads CASTLREVYGYTF. CDR3 sequence (DNA): TGTGCCAGCACACTAAGGGAGGTCTATGGCTACACCTTC.

The chain links TRBV7-9 to TRBJ2-1; 12 nucleotides agree with TRBD2. The V segment lost 1 base and the J segment 8 bases; nucleotides outside the gene matches: 3. CDR3 length: 15 residues. From germline, CDR1 is SEHNR and CDR2 FQNEAQ (reference sequence). CDR3 DNA: TGTGCCAGCAGCTTAGGACTAGCGGGAGCTCATGAGCAGTTCTTC. It translates to CASSLGLAGAHEQFF.

This clone was counted only a few times. The chain links TRBV30 to TRBJ2-3; possibly TRBD2 for D (7 bases). The CDR3 covers 13 residues. The germline gives CDR1 GTSNPN, CDR2 SVGIG (reference sequence). The V and J ends lost 2 bases and 4 bases respectively, with 10 bases between them. CDR3 bases: TGTGCCTGGAGTCGAGGGGGGGCAGATACGCAGTATTTT. Amino acids: CAWSRGGADTQYF.

The J gene is TRBJ1-1, the V gene TRBV4-1; D not resolved. Germline loops: CDR1 MGHRA, CDR2 YSYEKL. The CDR3 is 13 residues long. V lost 4 bases to trimming and J lost 2 bases, with 8 bases between them. CDR3 protein: CASSPEANTEAFF. In nucleotides, the CDR3 is TGCGCCAGCAGCCCCGAGGCAAACACTGAAGCTTTCTTT.

The CDR3: CASSYRLAGSEQFF. CDR3 in DNA: TGTGCCAGCAGTTATCGACTAGCGGGTAGTGAGCAGTTCTTC. V and J are TRBV6-5 and TRBJ2-1; 10 bases map to TRBD2. V was clipped by 3 bases and J by 9 bases; unmatched bases: 5. CDR1 and CDR2 from the germline V gene are MNHEY and SVGAGI. The CDR3 is 14 amino acids.

The J gene is TRBJ1-2, the V gene TRBV6-5, with TRBD1 as a possible D gene (5 bases). CDR1 and CDR2 from the germline V gene are MNHEY and SVGAGI. The CDR3 contains 13 residues. The V and J ends lost 2 bases and 4 bases respectively, with 8 bases between them. The CDR3, as DNA: TGTGCCAGCAGTTACGGTGGGGCCTATGGCTACACCTTC. Protein: CASSYGGAYGYTF.

V gene TRBV29-1 combines with J gene TRBJ2-7; D possibly corresponds to TRBD2 (6 bases). CDR3 length: 12 amino acids. V was trimmed by 7 bases and J by 7 bases, leaving 17 bases between them. The germline V gene encodes CDR1 SQVTM and CDR2 ANQGSEA. CDR3 DNA: TGCAGCGCTGAGGGGCGGGGTGGGGAGCAGTACTTC. Translated: CSAEGRGGEQYF.

The J gene is TRBJ2-5, the V gene TRBV7-8, with TRBD1 matching over 9 bases. The V gene's germline CDR1 is SGHVS and CDR2 FQNEAQ. The length of the CDR3 is 16 residues. J was trimmed by 4 bases and V by 7 bases; bases with no gene match: 13. CDR3 loop: CASTEGRTGAGETQYF. Written as DNA, the CDR3 is TGTGCCAGCACCGAGGGCAGGACAGGGGCAGGAGAGACCCAGTACTTC.

The rearrangement joins TRBV5-1 to TRBJ2-1; TRBD2 matches 11 bases. The CDR3 runs to 15 residues. CDR1 and CDR2 from the germline V gene are SGHRS and YFSETQ. Trimming removed 2 bases from V and 6 bases from J; junction bases left unmatched: 4. The CDR3 reads CASSFSGGVPNEQFF. DNA of the CDR3: TGCGCCAGCAGCTTTAGCGGGGGGGTCCCCAATGAGCAGTTCTTC.

The J gene is TRBJ2-1, the V gene TRBV15; the D gene is possibly TRBD2 (5 bases). V lost 1 base, J lost 6 bases, and 10 bases lay in between. Germline V gene data show CDR1 as LNHNV and CDR2 as YYDKDF (reference sequence). The CDR3 spans 14 residues. The CDR3 is CATSRVDLANEQFF. The CDR3 coding sequence is TGTGCCACCAGCAGAGTGGACTTGGCCAATGAGCAGTTCTTC.

The chain uses TRBV9 and TRBJ2-5, with 10 bases identical to TRBD1. This CDR3 region has 15 residues. Germline assignment: CDR1 SGDLS and CDR2 YYNGEE. J was trimmed by 5 bases and V by 0 bases; bases with no gene match: 4. The DNA for the CDR3 is TGTGCCAGCAGCGTAGTAGGGACAGGGGTTGAGACCCAGTACTTC. Translated: CASSVVGTGVETQYF.

V is TRBV28 and J is TRBJ1-2; no clear D. The germline CDR1 and CDR2 sequences are MDHEN and SYDVKM. V gave up 4 bases and J gave up 4 bases, with 16 bases separating them. The CDR3 is made up of 15 amino acids. The CDR3 here is CASSSLGGISYGYTF. The CDR3 bases are TGTGCCAGCAGTTCACTGGGAGGTATTAGCTATGGCTACACCTTC.

The count of this clone is one. The V call is TRBV5-1, the J call TRBJ1-2; 8 bases map to TRBD1. The CDR3 runs to 16 residues. Germline V gene lookup returns CDR1 SGHRS and CDR2 YFSETQ. The V gene end was trimmed by 4 bases and the J gene end by 1 base; junction bases not matched to a gene: 9. The CDR3 nucleotides are TGCGCCAGCAGCGCACCTCCGGGACAGGATAACTATGGCTACACCTTC. Amino acids: CASSAPPGQDNYGYTF.

This clone was seen a few times. The CDR3 DNA is TGTGCCAGCAGCTCACAGGGTTCGGGGAATGAAAAACTGTTTTTT. Its protein product is CASSSQGSGNEKLFF. The chain combines TRBV5-4 with TRBJ1-4, with D tentatively TRBD1 (6 bases). Per germline, CDR1 SGHNT and CDR2 YYREEE (reference sequence). CDR3 length: 15 amino acids. Trimming cost V 3 bases and J 5 bases, with 14 bases left between them.

In DNA form, the CDR3 reads TGTGCCAGTAGTATAGGAGGCAGCGTCTATGGCTACACCTTC. It translates to CASSIGGSVYGYTF. The chain links TRBV19 to TRBJ1-2; D unresolved. Trimming took off 1 base at V and 4 bases at J, with 10 bases between the two ends. CDR1 is LNHDA and CDR2 is SQIVND in the germline V gene (reference sequence). The CDR3 is made up of 14 amino acids.

This clone was observed a few times. The chain combines TRBV6-1 with TRBJ1-1; D is unresolved. This CDR3 contains 13 residues. V was cut by 4 bases and J by 0 bases, with 6 bases left in between. Germline-derived CDR1 and CDR2 are MNHNS and SASEGT. This CDR3 is CASSGQLNTEAFF. CDR3 nucleotide sequence: TGTGCCAGCAGTGGCCAGTTGAACACTGAAGCTTTCTTT.

The chain links TRBV14 to TRBJ2-1, with D possibly TRBD1 on 6 matching bases. CDR3 length: 16 residues. Germline lookup yields CDR1 SGHDN and CDR2 FVKESK. Trimming stripped 1 base from V and 2 bases from J, with 12 bases between. The CDR3: CASSQVLGATYNEQFF. Here the CDR3 DNA reads TGTGCCAGCAGCCAAGTTCTGGGGGCGACCTACAATGAGCAGTTCTTC. The whole variable domain, filled in from reference TRBV14 and TRBJ2-1, reads EAGVTQFPSHSVIEKGQTVTLRCDPISGHDNLYWYRRVMGKEIKFLLHFVKESKQDESGMPNNRFLAERTGGTYSTLKVQPAELEDSGVYFCASSQVLGATYNEQFFGPGTRLTVL.

This rearrangement joins TRBV30 to TRBJ2-7, with 9 nucleotides matching TRBD2. The CDR3 loop spans 13 amino acids. CDR1 is GTSNPN and CDR2 is SVGIG in the germline V gene (reference sequence). V lost 1 base, J lost 6 bases, and 4 bases stayed unmatched. For the CDR3, the DNA is TGTGCCTGGAGTGGCCTAGCGGGGCGCGAGCAGTACTTC. As protein: CAWSGLAGREQYF.

This clone showed up just a few times. This chain links TRBV5-4 with TRBJ1-6; 8 bases map to TRBD1. Germline values: CDR1 SGHNT, CDR2 YYREEE (reference sequence). This CDR3 is built from 16 residues. The ends lost 4 bases at V and 10 bases at J; junction bases unmatched: 13. CDR3 protein: CASSAGQAKGRSPLHF. The CDR3 DNA follows: TGTGCCAGCAGCGCGGGACAGGCAAAGGGACGGTCACCCCTCCACTTT.

This rearrangement joins TRBV4-1 to TRBJ1-1; D not resolved. CDR3 length equals 15 residues. Germline assignment: CDR1 MGHRA and CDR2 YSYEKL. V dropped 0 bases and J dropped 1 base, with 9 bases sitting between them. The CDR3 DNA reads as TGCGCCAGCAGCCAAGATGACGGAGAGAACACTGAAGCTTTCTTT. Its translation is CASSQDDGENTEAFF.

Comments on this clone: Relative to the germline gene, one junction end is altered; a read error may explain this. This chain connects TRBV2 to TRBJ1-6; 10 bases match TRBD1. Germline V gene sequence: CDR1 SNHLY, CDR2 FYNNEI. This CDR3 has 12 residues. CDR3 DNA sequence: TGTGCCAGCAGTGAAGAAGGGACAGGGGCTTACTTT. Protein: CASSEEGTGAYF.

There are a few counts of this clone. The chain combines TRBV18 with TRBJ2-3; 8 nucleotides line up with TRBD2. Per germline, CDR1 KGHSH and CDR2 LQKENI. Trimming cost V 2 bases and J 2 bases; bases outside gene matches: 6. The length of the CDR3 is 16 residues. The CDR3 reads CASSPSWRGDTDTQYF. In DNA form, the CDR3 reads TGTGCCAGCTCACCAAGTTGGCGGGGGGACACAGATACGCAGTATTTT.

This clone was observed a handful of times. The chain recombines TRBV2 with TRBJ1-1; D uncertain. V was shortened by 6 bases and J by 11 bases, with 19 bases between the two germline ends. The CDR3 covers 13 residues. Germline V gene lookup returns CDR1 SNHLY and CDR2 FYNNEI. CDR3 bases: TGTGCCAGCAGCGGGTTTCAGAGCGGTCGGGCTTTCTTT. Encoded protein: CASSGFQSGRAFF.